Below are 7 T cell receptor beta chains sequenced from a single sample in a study of lymphopenia after photon versus proton radiotherapy (dated by TCRdb to about 2019). Receptor amplification or capture employed the immunoSEQ multiplex PCR assay. Drawn from immuneACCESS, this table holds only the in-frame rearrangements with V and J called that TCRdb kept. Clones are partly lost; checked studies trace under half to an unresolved V gene and leave the rest unexplained. The sample yields 67,000 or so clones; 87% were counted once. The ten largest clones represent less than 14% of the sample. Here the sequenced sample was peripheral blood, taken from a patient treated with proton-based radiotherapy. Source of these receptors: an elderly man with esophageal cancer.

This clone came up a few times. The rearrangement joins TRBV6-1 to TRBJ2-1, with 7 bases lining up with TRBD1. Germline V gene sequence: CDR1 MNHNS, CDR2 SASEGT. This CDR3 contains 15 residues. V was clipped by 2 bases and J by 4 bases; unmatched bases: 5. The CDR3 region has the DNA TGTGCCAGCAGTGAAAGGCTGGGACAGTACAATGAGCAGTTCTTC. As protein: CASSERLGQYNEQFF.

The rearrangement uses TRBV18 and TRBJ1-6; 9 bases line up with TRBD1. Unmatched junction bases numbered 4, after V lost 2 bases and J lost 8 bases. The CDR3 consists of 15 residues. Germline V gene sequence: CDR1 KGHSH, CDR2 LQKENI. CDR3 protein: CASSPSRDRDSPLHF. CDR3 in DNA: TGTGCCAGCTCACCATCCAGGGACAGGGATTCACCCCTCCACTTT.

This chain links TRBV7-6 with TRBJ2-2; no clear D. CDR1 SGHVS and CDR2 FNYEAQ come from the germline V gene. V shed 2 bases and J shed 6 bases, with 16 bases lying between them. CDR3 length: 16 amino acids. The CDR3 bases are TGTGCCAGCAGCTTAATAAGGAAGGAGAATTCCGGGGAGCTGTTTTTT. This codes for CASSLIRKENSGELFF.

The J gene is TRBJ2-7, the V gene TRBV19; 7 bases are shared with TRBD1. The germline V gene has CDR1 LNHDA and CDR2 SQIVND (reference sequence). There are 13 residues in the CDR3. Unmatched junction bases numbered 1, after V lost 4 bases and J lost 1 base. In DNA, the CDR3 is TGTGCCAGTAGTACGGGACAGTCCTACGAGCAGTACTTC. Translated: CASSTGQSYEQYF.

V is TRBV5-1 and J is TRBJ2-1; TRBD2 agrees at 8 bases. With 1 base clipped from V and 2 bases from J, the junction kept 2 bases outside the gene matches. The germline V gene has CDR1 SGHRS and CDR2 YFSETQ. The CDR3 sequence is 15 residues long. This CDR3 is CASSLNGGAYNEQFF. The CDR3 DNA sequence: TGCGCCAGCAGCTTGAACGGGGGGGCCTACAATGAGCAGTTCTTC.

This chain connects TRBV30 to TRBJ1-4, with D hard to call. CDR3 length equals 13 residues. CDR1 GTSNPN and CDR2 SVGIG come from the germline V gene (reference sequence). The ends were cut back, 0 bases at V and 8 bases at J, with 10 bases in the middle. CDR3 nucleotides: TGTGCCTGGAGTGTACGGGTTGAAGAAAAACTGTTTTTT. As protein: CAWSVRVEEKLFF.

This chain joins TRBV5-4 and TRBJ2-1; 8 bases are shared with TRBD1. CDR1 SGHNT and CDR2 YYREEE come from the germline V gene (reference sequence). V shed 5 bases and J 5 bases; nucleotides not matched to a gene: 9. The CDR3 spans 15 residues. The DNA for the CDR3 is TGTGCCAGCAGATCTATGCAGGGGGCAAACAATGAGCAGTTCTTC. Amino acid sequence: CASRSMQGANNEQFF.